This T cell receptor beta chain was documented in a study of sequential checkpoint blockade in melanoma (dated by TCRdb to between 2017 and 2020). Turning to the overall study: Patients were randomized 1:1 to first-line nivolumab followed by ipilimumab (arm A) or ipilimumab followed by nivolumab (arm B). Maintenance nivolumab was given following each of the two trial sequences.

Taken from the germline V gene, the CDR1 and CDR2 loops are SGHVS and FQNEAQ. Germline trimming: 5 bases from V, 5 bases from J; junction bases outside gene matches: 11. Inclusive of the bounding cysteine and phenylalanine, the CDR3 is 18 residues long. Only the CDR3 DNA stays, 54 bases, in frame from base 1. This sample's treatment or condition label indicates: randomized to nivolumab then ipilimumab (arm A) or the reverse (arm B). Prior DNA-damaging chemotherapy had not been received by any trial patient. Live CD3+CD8+ cells negative for CD19 and CD56 were sorted from thawed PBMCs on a FACS Aria II flow cytometer. Samples came from patients with melanoma in CheckMate 064, a randomized, open-label phase II trial of sequential checkpoint blockade. Peripheral blood mononuclear cells were collected by leukapheresis, purified using Ficoll-Paque, and frozen in human serum containing about 10% DMSO. Immediately after sorting, the purity of sorted blood CD3+CD8+ cells was verified to be >98%, after which DNA was extracted.

This clone is termed medium-sized (0.01 to 0.1%). The target of this receptor is not known. Per-base qualities were not stored, and no clone one base away is much larger. TCRbeta CDR3 regions were immunosequenced from genomic DNA with the immunoSEQ Assay. Prior to high-throughput sequencing, genomic DNA was amplified by bias-controlled multiplex PCR. Concerning the study's data processing: To quantify the absolute abundance of each unique TCRbeta CDR3 region, the sequences were collapsed and filtered. Clonality was defined as 1 minus Pielou's evenness and was calculated using productive rearrangements only. A previously published method was used to identify clones whose frequencies were significantly greater in on-treatment samples than in baseline samples. The table was pulled from immuneACCESS by TCRdb, which kept in-frame rearrangements only. Such tables lose some clones; where checked, under half of the loss comes from unresolved V genes, and the rest has no known cause. That table is the source of V, J and clone size, and D and trimming were worked out from the DNA. The sample yields fewer than 15,000 clones; less than 70% were counted once. The ten largest account for roughly 20% of the sample.

Study-wide conclusions, independent of this receptor: The model for predicting response that combines TCR metrics with mutation burden needs to be validated in larger, independent patient cohorts.

This sequence was found in a human donor with melanoma. The material sequenced was CD8+ T cells sorted from blood (inferred from file names), taken from a patient given nivolumab and ipilimumab in sequence. The chain was built from TRBV7-8 and TRBJ2-2; TRBD2 fits 13 bases in the junction. The CDR3 loop reads CASSPTSGRELRTGELFF. The bases read TGTGCCAGCAGCCCTACTAGCGGGAGGGAGCTAAGGACCGGGGAGCTGTTTTTT. The CDR3, completed at both ends by the reference TRBV7-8 and TRBJ2-2 genes, gives the full variable domain GAGVSQSPRYKVAKRGQDVALRCDPISGHVSLFWYQQALGQGPEFLTYFQNEAQLDKSGLPSDRFFAERPEGSVSTLKIQRTQQEDSAVYLCASSPTSGRELRTGELFFGEGSRLTVL.